These T cell receptor beta chains were read from a single sample in a study of Graves' ophthalmopathy and Graves' hyperthyroidism. Using its own MiXCR run on the multiplex PCR reads, TCRdb lists one record per CDR3 protein. The profile shows roughly 480,000 distinct CDR3 sequences, 13% to 15% of them singletons. Sample: blood. The receptors stem from a woman aged 25 to 39 with Graves' ophthalmopathy. The CDR3 runs from the conserved cysteine through the conserved F or W. A D gene is named only where the DNA matches it firmly. Clone size, where shown, is once, few, many, or a class for clones that have expanded.

v_call	d_call	clone_size	j_call	cdr3_aa	cdr3_nt
TRBV30	.	many	TRBJ1-3	CALNQAFSGNTIYF	TGTGCCTTGAATCAGGCTTTCTCTGGAAACACCATATATTTT
TRBV3-1	.	many	TRBJ1-5	CASSLSGGNQPQHF	TGTGCCAGCAGTTTATCCGGGGGCAATCAGCCCCAGCATTTT
TRBV7-2	TRBD1	many	TRBJ1-1	CASSLRGPRTGEAFF	TGTGCCAGCAGCTTACGGGGCCCCAGGACAGGTGAAGCTTTCTTT
TRBV30	.	many	TRBJ1-2	CAWSVYRDLDGYTF	TGTGCCTGGAGTGTGTACAGGGACCTTGATGGCTACACCTTC
TRBV18	.	.	TRBJ1-1	CASSVTAEAFF	TGTGCCAGCTCAGTAACGGCTGAAGCTTTCTTT
TRBV6-5	.	many	TRBJ1-2	CASSYSTAYGYTF	TGTGCCAGCAGTTACTCGACAGCCTATGGCTACACCTTC
TRBV29-1	TRBD1	few	TRBJ1-2	CSAPTGGSYGYTF	TGCAGCGCACCGACAGGGGGTAGCTATGGCTACACCTTC
TRBV11-2	TRBD2	.	TRBJ2-7	CASRPLAGGTYEQYF	TGTGCCAGCAGACCCCTAGCGGGAGGCACCTACGAGCAGTACTTC
TRBV28	.	many	TRBJ1-2	CASSFSEAGFLSYGYTF	TGTGCCAGCAGTTTTTCCGAGGCAGGGTTTTTGTCTTATGGCTACACCTTC
TRBV20-1	TRBD2	many	TRBJ2-5	CSARSGTSLETQYF	TGCAGTGCTAGGTCCGGGACTAGCCTTGAGACCCAGTACTTC
TRBV14	.	many	TRBJ1-1	CASSQGWFTEAFF	TGTGCCAGCAGCCAAGGTTGGTTTACTGAAGCTTTCTTT
TRBV5-1	.	many	TRBJ1-5	CASSLDGFSGPQHF	TGCGCCAGCAGCTTGGACGGATTTTCCGGGCCCCAGCATTTT
TRBV20-1	.	many	TRBJ2-7	CIIRDRSSYEQYF	TGCATTATCCGGGACCGAAGTTCCTACGAGCAGTACTTC
TRBV11-2	.	many	TRBJ1-1	CASSFRGSSTEAFF	TGTGCCAGCAGCTTCCGCGGATCAAGCACTGAAGCTTTCTTT
TRBV15	.	many	TRBJ2-5	CATSRDIRVSETQYF	TGTGCCACCAGCAGAGATATTCGGGTTTCGGAGACCCAGTACTTC
TRBV6-4	.	many	TRBJ2-7	CASSFPGEKGYEQYF	TGTGCCAGCTCCTTCCCGGGGGAGAAGGGCTACGAGCAGTACTTC
TRBV7-8	.	many	TRBJ2-7	CASSFRGAANEQYF	TGTGCCAGCAGCTTTAGAGGGGCCGCGAACGAGCAGTACTTC
TRBV5-1	TRBD1	many	TRBJ2-7	CASSLQGPGISYEQYF	TGCGCCAGCAGTTTACAGGGGCCCGGAATTTCCTACGAGCAGTACTTC
TRBV12-3/TRBV12-4	TRBD1	.	TRBJ2-2	CASAPPDRATGELFF	TGTGCCAGCGCTCCGCCGGACAGGGCGACCGGGGAGCTGTTTTTT
TRBV20-1	.	many	TRBJ2-7	CSAYRVPYEQYF	TGCAGTGCTTACCGTGTGCCCTACGAGCAGTACTTC
TRBV5-6	.	.	TRBJ2-7	CASCLGPPNYEQYF	TGTGCCAGCTGCTTGGGACCGCCGAACTACGAGCAGTACTTC
TRBV7-8	.	.	TRBJ2-2	CATATRRNTGELFF	TGTGCCACTGCAACCAGGCGGAACACCGGGGAGCTGTTTTTT
TRBV20-1	.	many	TRBJ2-7	CSAAGRGRGDSYEQYF	TGCAGTGCCGCGGGGAGGGGGCGGGGAGACTCCTACGAGCAGTACTTC
TRBV29-1	.	few	TRBJ1-1	CSVEVGWERAEAFF	TGCAGCGTTGAAGTAGGATGGGAAAGGGCTGAAGCTTTCTTT
TRBV5-1	.	many	TRBJ2-5	CASSRLGGDQETQYF	TGCGCCAGCAGCAGACTCGGGGGCGACCAAGAGACCCAGTACTTC
TRBV5-1	.	few	TRBJ2-5	CASSLRQAETQYF	TGCGCCAGCAGCTTGAGACAGGCAGAGACCCAGTACTTC
TRBV20-1	TRBD2	many	TRBJ2-5	CSARTGRTSGTRETQYF	TGCAGTGCTAGGACTGGGAGGACTAGCGGGACGAGAGAGACCCAGTACTTC
TRBV12-3/TRBV12-4	.	many	TRBJ1-1	CASMGVVNTEAFF	TGTGCCAGCATGGGGGTTGTGAACACTGAAGCTTTCTTT
TRBV10-2	TRBD1	few	TRBJ2-7	CASSESTGIVRYEQCF	TGCGCCAGCAGTGAGTCGACAGGGATAGTTAGGTACGAGCAGTGCTTC
TRBV28	TRBD1	many	TRBJ1-1	CASSYPGTGAMNTEAFF	TGTGCCAGCAGTTATCCCGGGACAGGGGCCATGAACACTGAAGCTTTCTTT
TRBV12-3/TRBV12-4	TRBD1	many	TRBJ1-3	CASSGQGEGNTIYF	TGTGCCAGCAGCGGACAGGGTGAGGGAAACACCATATATTTT
TRBV28	.	.	TRBJ1-5	CASSADYFGQPQHF	TGTGCCAGCAGCGCCGACTACTTCGGGCAGCCCCAGCATTTT
TRBV4-1	.	.	TRBJ2-4	CASSQGFLGGKNIKYF	TGCGCCAGCAGCCAAGGGTTCCTCGGGGGCAAAAACATTAAGTACTTC
TRBV12-3/TRBV12-4	.	many	TRBJ1-2	CASSFLVNYGYTF	TGTGCCAGCAGTTTCCTAGTCAACTATGGCTACACCTTC
TRBV25-1	TRBD1	many	TRBJ1-2	CASSARDRVDGYTF	TGTGCCAGCAGCGCCCGGGACAGGGTAGATGGCTACACCTTC
TRBV30	.	few	TRBJ1-5	CAWRGTGNNQPQHF	TGTGCCTGGAGGGGTACCGGGAACAATCAGCCCCAGCATTTT
TRBV28	.	many	TRBJ1-5	CASTKTQLRNQPQHF	TGTGCCAGCACCAAGACCCAGTTAAGAAATCAGCCCCAGCATTTT
TRBV13	TRBD1	many	TRBJ1-2	CASSLEDAGGDYGYTF	TGTGCCAGCAGCTTAGAAGACGCAGGGGGCGACTATGGCTACACCTTC
TRBV20-1	TRBD2	many	TRBJ2-5	CSGEPLGTSGIWEETQYF	TGCAGTGGAGAACCTTTAGGGACTAGCGGGATATGGGAAGAGACCCAGTACTTC
TRBV2	.	many	TRBJ1-5	CASMINGDQPQHF	TGTGCCAGCATGATCAACGGTGATCAGCCCCAGCATTTT